This record covers a single T cell receptor beta chain. This sample was included in a study of blood T cell repertoires in COVID-19. Study details: Both acute and convalescent COVID-19 samples were obtained from the United States, Italy and Spain. PBMCs, B-cell-depleted T cells, or T cells were the source of the cDNA or gDNA that made up the material.

The CDR3 extends over 15 amino acids. The V and J ends lost 5 bases and 0 bases respectively, with 13 bases between them. CDR1 MDHEN and CDR2 SYDVKM come from the germline V gene. The repertoire was sequenced with immunoSEQ multiplex PCR; TCRdb's copy has only in-frame clones and lacks some. This sample has some 120,000 clones, with about 85% found just once. Source material: peripheral blood. This sequence was found in an elderly woman with acute or convalescent COVID-19. J is TRBJ1-1 and V is TRBV28; a possible D gene is TRBD1 (5 bases). The CDR3 region has the DNA TGTGCCAGCAGTGCAAGCGACAGACTGAACACTGAAGCTTTCTTT. It encodes CASSASDRLNTEAFF.